This T cell receptor (beta chain) appears in the sequencing data of a study of blood T cell repertoires in COVID-19. Clones were sequenced by immunoSEQ multiplex PCR, and TCRdb holds only the in-frame ones, with some missing. In the table there are just under 350,000 clones, more than 70% of which are singletons. V shed 6 bases and J 2 bases; nucleotides not matched to a gene: 8. Per the germline V gene, CDR1 is SNHLY and CDR2 is FYNNEI. This CDR3 is built from 15 residues. The chain carries TRBV2 and TRBJ1-1; 8 bases map to TRBD1. The sequencing input was peripheral blood. This TCR came from a woman aged 70 to 79 with COVID-19, enrolled during active disease. CDR3 coding DNA: TGTGCCAGCAGCCAACAGGGGGGGGGTAACACTGAAGCTTTCTTT. Translation: CASSQQGGGNTEAFF.